The sequence of this T cell receptor beta chain was determined in a study of spatial heterogeneity in lung cancer. About the research overall: Alpha-chain sequences were detected in numbers that were consistently lower than beta-chain sequences.

This sample's time point: sample taken at primary tumor resection. From tumor, nontumor lung or frozen PBMC, whole RNA was taken unsorted for sequencing. This clonotype has at least ten counts. Each molecule of TCR cDNA was tagged with one unique molecular identifier. TCRdb passed the 5' RACE reads through MiXCR, listing each CDR3 protein once. The sample carries roughly 48,000 distinct CDR3 sequences, roughly 5.2% recorded once. This CDR3 has 15 amino acids. The germline V gene encodes CDR1 SGHRS and CDR2 YFSETQ. The ends were cut back, 0 bases at V and 6 bases at J, with 16 bases in the middle. The specimen comprised PBMCs, sampled at surgery. This chain links TRBV5-1 with TRBJ2-7; tentative D call: TRBD2 (6 bases). This receptor was obtained from a male donor with early-stage non-small cell lung cancer. Here the CDR3 DNA reads TGCGCCAGCAGCTTGGTCGGGACTCAAGACTTCGAGCAGTACTTC. As protein: CASSLVGTQDFEQYF.